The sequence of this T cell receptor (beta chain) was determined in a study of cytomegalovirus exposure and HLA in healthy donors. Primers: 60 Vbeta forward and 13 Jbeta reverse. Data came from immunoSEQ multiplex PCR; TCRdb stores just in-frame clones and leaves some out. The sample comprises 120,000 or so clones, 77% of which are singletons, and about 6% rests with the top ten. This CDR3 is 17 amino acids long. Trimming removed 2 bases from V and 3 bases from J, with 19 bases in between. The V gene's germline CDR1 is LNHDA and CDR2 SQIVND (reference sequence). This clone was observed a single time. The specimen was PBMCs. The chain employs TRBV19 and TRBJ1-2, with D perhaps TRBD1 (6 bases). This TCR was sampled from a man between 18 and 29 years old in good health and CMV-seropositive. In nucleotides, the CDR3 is TGTGCCAGTAGTATAACCGGGACACCTAAGGGGCACTATGGCTACACCTTC. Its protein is CASSITGTPKGHYGYTF.